This T cell receptor beta chain was profiled in a study of chemoradiotherapy in HPV16-positive cancers (dated by TCRdb to between 2020 and 2023). In terms of the full investigation: Candidate HPV-specific T-cell clones and common TCR motifs were defined through functional T-cell assays on cells from a couple of HPV16-positive patients. The candidate HPV-specific TCRs and motifs were subsequently tracked in TCR repertoires obtained from about 79 patients with HPV-related cancers. The study set out to ask whether T-cell immunity against the HPV oncoproteins E6 and E7 changes over the course of chemoradiotherapy and whether that immunity affects survival.

Library construction relied on the immunoSEQ multiplex PCR assay. What TCRdb holds here is the immuneACCESS table cut down to in-frame rearrangements. Part of the clones is not present; checked against another copy, under half of the missing clones reflect an unresolved V gene, and the others are unexplained. The sample yields several thousand clones; approximately 80% were counted once. The leading ten clones occupy 6.2% of the sample. Repertoires were sampled repeatedly over the course of chemoradiotherapy so that clonal expansion in the tumor microenvironment could be followed. General conclusions and limits of the study: Improved recurrence-free survival in HPV16-positive patients was associated with expansion of HPV-responsive T cells during chemoradiotherapy. The functional definition of HPV-specific T cells came from only a couple of HPV16-positive patients, and the survival association was reported for HPV16-positive patients. Expansion of candidate HPV-specific clones and E7-related TCR motifs was observed in the tumor microenvironment during treatment, whereas no such expansion was observed for non-HPV-specific T cells.

CDR1 and CDR2 (MNHNS, SASEGT) derive from the germline V gene. The CDR3 contains 14 residues, cysteine and phenylalanine counted. Here the CDR3 DNA is all that survives: 42 bases in frame from base 1. A distance of 16 bases separates the germline ends of V and J, which lose 7 bases and 7 bases respectively. As regards this clone: Its antigen remains unidentified. No much larger clone exists at a distance of one base, and base qualities are not known.

The origin of this receptor is a human donor with HPV-associated anogenital cancer. The sequence joins TRBV6-1 to TRBJ1-4; no confident D gene assignment can be made. The sequencing used tumor tissue, collected from a patient who underwent chemoradiotherapy. CDR3 loop: CASTWNHRGEKLFF. The sequenced DNA: TGTGCCAGCACCTGGAACCATCGAGGTGAAAAACTGTTTTTT.